The 22 T cell receptor beta chains reported below all come from one sample, sequenced in a study of blood T cells in healthy people across ages. Alongside a J-beta primer mix, a sample-barcoded 5' primer served in a second PCR lasting about 7 to 12 cycles. Each CDR3 protein is one row after TCRdb ran MiXCR on the 5' RACE reads. The profile shows over 600,000 distinct CDR3 sequences, around 43% of them singletons. The sequenced sample consisted of blood. All receptors come from an elderly man in good health.

As for this clonotype: Possible read error: a much larger clone is one base away. The rearrangement uses TRBV6-2 or TRBV6-3 and TRBJ2-5; D remains unclear. CDR1 is MNHEY and CDR2 is SVGEGT in the germline V gene. The CDR3 sequence is 14 residues long. Trimming cost V 5 bases and J 2 bases, with 12 bases left between them. The CDR3 loop is CASSDSGIQETQYF. CDR3 nucleotides: TGTGCCAGCAGTGATAGTGGGATACAAGAGACCCAGTACTTC.

This clonotype was seen more than once but under ten times. V and J are TRBV7-2 and TRBJ2-7, with D perhaps matching TRBD1 (6 bases). The CDR3 runs 15 residues. Trimming removed 1 base at V and 2 bases at J, with 12 bases between. CDR1 and CDR2 (germline): SGHTA, FQGNSA. This CDR3 is CASSLDPTGTYEQYF. The CDR3 DNA sequence: TGTGCCAGCAGCTTAGACCCGACAGGTACCTACGAGCAGTACTTC.

V and J are TRBV28 and TRBJ2-1; weak D call: TRBD1 (6 bases). Germline V lookup: CDR1 MDHEN, CDR2 SYDVKM. The CDR3 extends over 17 amino acids. V was cut by 6 bases and J by 1 base, with 19 bases left in between. CDR3 bases: TGTGCCAGCAGCCTATATGAGGGGGTAAGGTCCTACAATGAGCAGTTCTTC. It encodes CASSLYEGVRSYNEQFF.

The chain combines TRBV21-1 with TRBJ2-3; the table names TRBD2, a call not compared with the DNA. TRBV21-1 is assigned pseudogene status. The CDR3 loop spans 18 amino acids. This CDR3 reads CASSTRAKTSGSTDTQYF. The CDR3 region has the DNA TGTGCCAGCAGCACGCGTGCTAAAACTAGCGGTAGCACAGATACGCAGTATTTT.

In DNA, the CDR3 is TGTGCCAGCAGCGTCGCAGGGAGCAGTGAGCAGTACTTC. Translating it yields CASSVAGSSEQYF. V is TRBV9 and J is TRBJ2-5; possibly TRBD1 or TRBD2 for D (5 bases each). The length of the CDR3 is 13 residues. The germline V gene has CDR1 SGDLS and CDR2 YYNGEE. Trimming left V 2 bases short and J 11 bases short, with 16 bases between.

This clonotype was seen once. The chain is built from TRBV20-1 and TRBJ2-6; D is unclear. Germline CDR1 and CDR2: DFQATT and SNEGSKA (reference sequence). The CDR3 extends over 15 amino acids. Trimming cost V 2 bases and J 4 bases, with 12 bases left between them. As DNA, the CDR3 is TGCAGTGCTAGAAAAGCGCAGACGGGGGCCAACGTCCTGACTTTC. Its translation: CSARKAQTGANVLTF.

As regards this clonotype: A much more abundant neighbour one base away suggests this may be a read error. This sequence joins TRBV25-1 and TRBJ2-1; 9 positions match TRBD2. TRBJ2-7 matches the DNA end more closely, so the J call is doubtful. The CDR3 spans 17 residues. Looked up from germline, CDR1 is MGHDK and CDR2 is SYGVNS. CDR3 nucleotide sequence: TGTGCCAGCAGTGAAAGGGTAGCGGGGGTCTCCTACAATGAGCAGTACTTC. As protein: CASSERVAGVSYNEQYF.

The genes are TRBV7-6 and TRBJ2-3, with 12 bases fitting TRBD2. The ends lost 7 bases at V and 3 bases at J; junction bases unmatched: 2. The CDR3 contains 14 residues. The germline CDR1 and CDR2 sequences are SGHVS and FNYEAQ. DNA for the CDR3: TGTGCCAGCACTCTAGCGGGGGGGACAGATACGCAGTATTTT. Protein sequence: CASTLAGGTDTQYF. Full variable domain (rest looked up from reference TRBV7-6 and TRBJ2-3): GAGVSQSPRYKVTKRGQDVALRCDPISGHVSLYWYRQALGQGPEFLTYFNYEAQQDKSGLPNDRFSAERPEGSISTLTIQRTEQRDSAMYRCASTLAGGTDTQYFGPGTRLTVL.

The CDR3 spells CASSPATGGGYNEQYF. In DNA, the CDR3 is TGCGCCAGCAGCCCGGCGACGGGGGGGGGTTACAATGAGCAGTACTTC. The rearrangement links TRBV5-1 to TRBJ2-7; 8 bases line up with TRBD2. Germline trimming cut 4 bases from V and 7 bases from J; bases unmatched to any gene: 16. This CDR3 is built from 16 residues. Looked up from germline, CDR1 is SGHRS and CDR2 is YFSETQ.

This sequence joins TRBV20-1 and TRBJ2-1; a weak D match, TRBD1 (6 bases). The CDR3 covers 11 residues. From germline, CDR1 is DFQATT and CDR2 SNEGSKA (reference sequence). Trimming took 3 bases from V and 9 from J, leaving 9 bases between them. Here the CDR3 reads CSARGAAEQFF. Here the CDR3 DNA reads TGCAGTGCTAGGGGGGCAGCTGAGCAGTTCTTC.

This sequence joins TRBV6-5 and TRBJ2-1, with 9 bases that match TRBD2. Germline values: CDR1 MNHEY, CDR2 SVGAGI. The trim removed 2 bases at V and 8 bases at J, leaving 10 bases unmatched. CDR3 size: 16 residues. The CDR3 loop is CASSYDGGRARDEQFF. The CDR3 DNA sequence: TGTGCCAGCAGTTACGACGGCGGGAGGGCCAGGGATGAGCAGTTCTTC.

This clonotype has just a few counts. The genes are TRBV11-2 and TRBJ2-3; D perhaps matches TRBD1 (5 bases). Germline V CDR1 and CDR2: SGHAT, FQNNGV. V lost 1 base to trimming and J lost 6 bases, with 11 bases between them. The CDR3 loop spans 14 amino acids. CDR3 sequence (DNA): TGTGCCAGCAGCTTAGTACAGGTATCTGATACGCAGTATTTT. Protein product: CASSLVQVSDTQYF.

This clonotype turned up a few times. This chain links TRBV7-9 with TRBJ1-4; weak D call: TRBD1 (6 bases). The CDR3 has 14 residues. The V gene lost 4 bases and the J gene lost 5 bases, with 11 bases spanning the gap. Germline CDR1 is SEHNR and CDR2 is FQNEAQ (reference sequence). CDR3: CASSWTEGNEKLFF. The DNA for the CDR3 is TGTGCCAGCAGCTGGACAGAGGGGAATGAAAAACTGTTTTTT.

Only a few counts were recorded for this clonotype. V and J are TRBV5-1 and TRBJ2-1; 8 positions agree with TRBD1. The CDR3 is 14 residues long. Trimming removed 3 bases from V and 4 bases from J; junction bases left unmatched: 3. The germline gives CDR1 SGHRS, CDR2 YFSETQ. CDR3 protein: CASSWQGAYNEQFF. CDR3 in DNA: TGCGCCAGCAGCTGGCAGGGGGCGTACAATGAGCAGTTCTTC. The complete variable domain, with remaining parts taken from reference TRBV5-1 and TRBJ2-1, reads KAGVTQTPRYLIKTRGQQVTLSCSPISGHRSVSWYQQTPGQGLQFLFEYFSETQRNKGNFPGRFSGRQFSNSRSEMNVSTLELGDSALYLCASSWQGAYNEQFFGPGTRLTVL.

V and J are TRBV7-2 and TRBJ2-3; no definite D call. V shed 2 bases and J shed 2 bases, with 5 bases lying between them. Germline assignment: CDR1 SGHTA and CDR2 FQGNSA. The CDR3 sequence is 13 residues long. CDR3 protein: CASSLQHTDTQYF. The DNA for the CDR3 is TGTGCCAGCAGCTTACAGCACACAGATACGCAGTATTTT. The full variable domain, its missing parts supplied by reference TRBV7-2 and TRBJ2-3, is GAGVSQSPSNKVTEKGKDVELRCDPISGHTALYWYRQSLGQGLEFLIYFQGNSAPDKSGLPSDRFSAERTGGSVSTLTIQRTQQEDSAVYLCASSLQHTDTQYFGPGTRLTVL.

V is TRBV20-1 and J is TRBJ2-6; D is ambiguous. Germline CDR1 DFQATT, CDR2 SNEGSKA (reference sequence). The CDR3 sequence is 17 residues long. Trimming stripped 1 base from V and 0 bases from J, with 13 bases between. CDR3 loop: CSARGSGYHSGANVLTF. Written as DNA, the CDR3 is TGCAGTGCTAGAGGTTCAGGATACCACTCTGGGGCCAACGTCCTGACTTTC.

Notes on this clonotype: Just one base apart from a much larger clone, this may be a read error. The chain uses TRBV20-1 and TRBJ2-1; no clear D. Germline loops: CDR1 DFQATT, CDR2 SNEGSKA (reference sequence). CDR3 size: 11 residues. The V and J ends lost 5 bases and 10 bases respectively, with 12 bases between them. CDR3 bases: TGCAGTGCTCAGCCCGTCTACGAGCAGTTCTTC. Its translation: CSAQPVYEQFF.

Only a few counts were recorded for this clonotype. The V and J genes are TRBV7-2 and TRBJ2-7; no reliable D call. CDR1 is SGHTA and CDR2 is FQGNSA in the germline V gene. CDR3 length: 13 amino acids. The ends were cut back, 5 bases at V and 1 base at J, with 9 bases in the middle. CDR3 DNA sequence: TGTGCCAGCAGCGACCTTGTTTCCTACGAGCAGTACTTC. Its translation is CASSDLVSYEQYF. Together with reference TRBV7-2 and TRBJ2-7, the CDR3 gives the full variable domain: GAGVSQSPSNKVTEKGKDVELRCDPISGHTALYWYRQSLGQGLEFLIYFQGNSAPDKSGLPSDRFSAERTGGSVSTLTIQRTQQEDSAVYLCASSDLVSYEQYFGPGTRLTVT.

On this clonotype itself: It may be a read error: a sequence one base away is much more abundant. The chain links TRBV6-2 or TRBV6-3 to TRBJ2-3; D tentatively reads TRBD1 or TRBD2 (6 bases each). Trimming left V 8 bases short and J 4 bases short, with 19 bases between. The CDR3 is 15 amino acids. CDR1 is MNHEY and CDR2 is SVGEGT in the germline V gene. CDR3 coding DNA: TGTGCCAGCTCCGACGGAGGGGGAGCGTCAGATACGCAGTATTTT. It encodes CASSDGGGASDTQYF.

A few counts support this clonotype. The chain combines TRBV7-2 with TRBJ2-7, with D perhaps matching TRBD1 (6 bases). From germline, CDR1 is SGHTA and CDR2 FQGNSA. The CDR3 is 17 residues long. Trimming pared 1 base from V and 2 bases from J, leaving 18 bases between. CDR3 amino acids: CASSLGVDRPIPYEQYF. As DNA, the CDR3 is TGTGCCAGCAGCTTAGGGGTGGACAGACCCATCCCCTACGAGCAGTACTTC.

This clonotype was found once. One end of the junction does not line up with germline, which may come from a read error. The V gene is TRBV7-6, the J gene TRBJ2-5; 12 bases align to TRBD1. The closer fit of TRBJ2-7 to the DNA end suggests the J call may be wrong. The CDR3 loop spans 16 amino acids. In germline, CDR1 is SGHVS, CDR2 FNYEAQ. The CDR3, as DNA: TGTGCCAGCAGTTTAGATGGGGGACAGGGGGCCCACGAGCAGTACTTC. This encodes CASSLDGGQGAHEQYF.

The chain has TRBV20-1 and TRBJ2-5, with 10 positions matching TRBD1. V lost 5 bases to trimming and J lost 7 bases; unmatched junction nucleotides: 7. The CDR3 loop spans 13 amino acids. Germline V gene data show CDR1 as DFQATT and CDR2 as SNEGSKA (reference sequence). The CDR3: CSAGTGVVSTQYF. The CDR3 bases are TGCAGTGCTGGGACAGGGGTTGTGTCGACCCAGTACTTC.